This TCR beta chain stems from a study of tumor-infiltrating lymphocytes in primary liver carcinoma. On this clonotype itself: The junction and the germline gene differ at one end; a read error may be behind it.

From 20-30 mg of unsorted bulk tissue, DNA and RNA were co-extracted together. The CDR3 extends over 13 amino acids. CDR1 is WSHSY, CDR2 SAAADI, per germline. Priming with a constant-region primer yielded TCR beta cDNA from about 540 ng total RNA. Slightly modified ARM-PCR, run as three nested multiplex PCR rounds, produced the TCR beta libraries. Rounds one and two of PCR, each of around 9 cycles, were primed with TRBV1-TRBV30 forward primers and a C-beta reverse primer. TCRdb itself ran the multiplex PCR reads through MiXCR, one entry per CDR3 protein. This sample has 55,000 or so distinct CDR3 sequences, with roughly 70% found just once.

The chain uses TRBV10-2 and TRBJ2-7; D gene ambiguous. Sequenced sample: liver tumor tissue from sampling region 2. Noted subset: tumor region T2, inferior pole. This TCR was recovered from a man aged 40-49 years with primary liver carcinoma and hepatitis B virus infection. CDR3: CANSEWENYEQYF. The CDR3 region has the DNA TGCGCCAACAGTGAGTGGGAAAACTACGAGCAGTACTTC.